This is a list of T cell receptor beta chains from one sample in a study of siplizumab effects on memory and regulatory T cells. Repertoires were generated with immunoSEQ multiplex PCR, while TCRdb's copy carries only in-frame clones and drops some. Of 100,000 to 120,000 clones listed, just under 95% were seen once; the top ten hold 1.3%. Sequenced: CD4+ T cells sorted from blood. Receptor source: a human donor in good health. Each CDR3 is given with its conserved first and last residue. Fields, in order: J gene, D gene, V gene, clone size, CDR3 DNA, CDR3 protein. D genes are given only for firm matches. Expanded clones get a size class; other rows say once, few or many, or leave the size out.

>TRBJ2-5|TRBD2|TRBV28|NA
TGTGCCAGCACCAAGCGGGGGGGTAGGGAGACCCAGTACTTC
CASTKRGGRETQYF
>TRBJ1-1|NA|TRBV25-1|NA
TGTGCCAGCAGTGAAGCTTTCTTT
CASSEAFF
>TRBJ2-1|TRBD2|TRBV9|NA
TGTGCCAGCAGACCCTCTAGCGGGAGGAGTAATGAGCAGTTCTTC
CASRPSSGRSNEQFF
>TRBJ1-1|NA|TRBV9|NA
TGTGCCAGCAGCGCAACCGGATGGAACACTGAAGCTTTCTTT
CASSATGWNTEAFF
>TRBJ1-2|NA|TRBV15|NA
TGTGCCACCAGCAGAGATCTCTTTGTGGAGGCTGGCTACACCTTC
CATSRDLFVEAGYTF
>TRBJ2-3|NA|TRBV7-8|NA
TGTGCCAGCAGCTTACACCCCAGGGAGCCCTCTAGCACAGATACGCAGTATTTT
CASSLHPREPSSTDTQYF
>TRBJ2-2|TRBD2|TRBV2|NA
TGTGCCAGCAGGGAAACTAGCGGGAGTCCCGGGGAGCTGTTTTTT
CASRETSGSPGELFF
>TRBJ2-7|NA|TRBV6-1|NA
TGTGCCAGCAGTGAAATGGGGGGAATTTCCTACGAGCAGTACTTC
CASSEMGGISYEQYF
>TRBJ1-1|NA|TRBV4-1|NA
TGCGCCAGCAGAGGCACTCTGCGGGGGACTGAAGCTTTCTTT
CASRGTLRGTEAFF
>TRBJ2-4|TRBD1|TRBV5-1|NA
TGCGCCAGCAGCCCCAGACAGGGGGCAGCCAAAAACATTCAGTACTTC
CASSPRQGAAKNIQYF
>TRBJ2-5|NA|TRBV4-1|NA
TGCGCCAGCAGCCAAGGTGAGGCTCGGGAGACCCAGTACTTC
CASSQGEARETQYF
>TRBJ1-5|NA|TRBV28|NA
TGTGCCAGCACCCCAGGTTTGGGTCAGCCCCAGCATTTT
CASTPGLGQPQHF
>TRBJ2-5|NA|TRBV9|once
TGTGCCAGCAGCGTAGCGGCGGGGACGCAAGAGACCCAGTACTTC
CASSVAAGTQETQYF
>TRBJ2-5|NA|TRBV5-1|NA
TGCGCCAGCAGCTTGGCCATAGGCTATCAAGAGACCCAGTACTTC
CASSLAIGYQETQYF
>TRBJ1-2|TRBD1|TRBV7-8|NA
TGTGCCAGCAGCTTAGACAGGGGCGCTCACTATGGCTACACCTTC
CASSLDRGAHYGYTF
>TRBJ2-7|TRBD2|TRBV7-8|NA
TGTGCCAGCAGCTTTGGGTGGGGGGGTATCCACGAGCAGTACTTC
CASSFGWGGIHEQYF
>TRBJ1-6|NA|TRBV29-1|NA
TGCAGTATCCGGACCAGCTCCTATAATTCACCCCTCCACTTT
CSIRTSSYNSPLHF
>TRBJ1-1|NA|TRBV5-5|NA
TGTGCCAGCATCCTGGGGGCCCGGACGAAGAACACTGAAGCTTTCTTT
CASILGARTKNTEAFF
>TRBJ1-5|TRBD1|TRBV11-2|NA
TGTGCCAGCAGCCTGACAGGGCGGAATCAGCCCCAGCATTTT
CASSLTGRNQPQHF
>TRBJ1-2|TRBD1|TRBV6-5|NA
TGTGCCAGCAGTTACCGTTGGGCAGGGGGGTATGGCTACACCTTC
CASSYRWAGGYGYTF
>TRBJ2-1|TRBD1|TRBV2|NA
TGTGCCAGCAGTGCAACAGGGGGCGGCTACAATGAGCAGTTCTTC
CASSATGGGYNEQFF
>TRBJ1-4|TRBD1|TRBV6-7|NA
TGTGCCAGCAGTTATTCGGACAGGGGTAATGAAAAACTGTTTTTT
CASSYSDRGNEKLFF
>TRBJ2-1|TRBD2|TRBV5-1|NA
TGCGCCAGCAGCCCGGAGGGGAGGGGGCAGTTCTTC
CASSPEGRGQFF
>TRBJ2-3|TRBD1|TRBV5-6|NA
TGTGCCAGCAGCCCGGGACAGGGAGCAGATACGCAGTATTTT
CASSPGQGADTQYF
>TRBJ2-5|TRBD2|TRBV14|NA
TGTGCCAGCAGCCAAGGGAGACTAAGCGGGGGAGAGACCCAGTACTTC
CASSQGRLSGGETQYF
>TRBJ2-5|TRBD2|TRBV7-2|NA
TGTGCCAGCAGCGACCAGCGGGGAGGGGAGACCCAGTACTTC
CASSDQRGGETQYF